This T cell receptor (beta chain) was captured by sequencing in a study of blood T cell repertoires in COVID-19. Study as a whole: COVID-19 samples collected from the United States, Italy and Spain covered acute and convalescent phases. T cells, B-cell-depleted T cells, or PBMCs supplied cDNA or gDNA.

As processed by the authors: Estimation of nucleated cell counts relied on the amplification of reference gene primers. Produced via immunoSEQ multiplex PCR; TCRdb's table is partial and in-frame only. That table supplies the V and J calls and clone size; D and trimming were determined from the DNA. Of 200,000 to 250,000 clones in the sample, roughly four fifths were seen once. The CDR3 spans 13 residues. The germline CDR1 and CDR2 sequences are SGHDN and FVKESK. V gave up 3 bases and J gave up 1 base, with 5 bases separating them. This chain connects TRBV14 to TRBJ2-3; no clear D. The sample comprised peripheral blood. This TCR came from a woman in her forties with acute or convalescent COVID-19. The CDR3 region has the DNA TGTGCCAGCAGCCACCTTGGCACAGATACGCAGTATTTT. Residues: CASSHLGTDTQYF.